A single sample gave rise to the 23 T cell receptor beta chains below, sequenced in a study of blood T cell repertoires in COVID-19. Assay used: immunoSEQ multiplex PCR; TCRdb lists only in-frame clones, some missing. The data show about 140,000 clones, around three quarters seen once. Sequencing was performed on peripheral blood. The origin of the receptors is a man aged 55 to 69 with acute or convalescent COVID-19.

This clone was found a few times. The chain is built from TRBV24-1 and TRBJ1-5; 10 nucleotides agree with TRBD1. The germline V gene encodes CDR1 KGHDR and CDR2 SFDVKD. The CDR3 is 15 amino acids. After removal of 3 bases from V and 6 bases from J, the junction contained 4 bases not matched to a gene. CDR3 bases: TGTGCCACCAGTGATGGGACAGGGGCGGCTCAGCCCCAGCATTTT. Amino acid sequence: CATSDGTGAAQPQHF.

This sequence joins TRBV5-1 and TRBJ2-3; the D gene is possibly TRBD2 (5 bases). Trimming shortened V by 0 bases and J by 2 bases, and 13 bases separated the two germline ends. The CDR3 runs to 16 residues. Germline CDR1 SGHRS, CDR2 YFSETQ. CDR3 nucleotide sequence: TGCGCCAGCAGCTTGGAGGGTGTGACTATCACAGATACGCAGTATTTT. Its translation is CASSLEGVTITDTQYF.

The CDR3 spells CASSEGGSRTQYF. In DNA form, the CDR3 reads TGTGCCAGCAGTGAAGGGGGCTCCCGGACCCAGTACTTC. The chain carries TRBV6-1 and TRBJ2-5, with D maybe TRBD1 (5 bases). V was clipped by 1 base and J by 7 bases, with 10 bases between them. Germline CDR1 MNHNS, CDR2 SASEGT. This CDR3 contains 13 residues.

The genes are TRBV18 and TRBJ1-6; weak D call: TRBD1 (6 bases). The CDR3 is 16 amino acids. From germline, CDR1 is KGHSH and CDR2 LQKENI. The V end lost 1 base, the J end lost 10 bases, and 17 bases lay between the germline ends. The chain's CDR3 is CASSPRAGGQDSPLHF. The CDR3 DNA is TGTGCCAGCTCACCACGGGCCGGGGGGCAGGACTCACCCCTCCACTTT.

This sequence joins TRBV7-2 and TRBJ2-1, with TRBD1 matching over 8 bases. The junction had 9 bases not matched to a gene; V was cut back by 4 bases and J by 4 bases. The CDR3 loop spans 16 amino acids. The germline V gene has CDR1 SGHTA and CDR2 FQGNSA. The CDR3 here is CASSSRGQGLYNEQFF. The CDR3 coding sequence is TGTGCCAGCAGCTCACGAGGACAGGGTCTTTACAATGAGCAGTTCTTC.

A single count supports this clone. The rearrangement joins TRBV6-6 to TRBJ1-6; D call uncertain. Trimming pared 2 bases from V and 5 bases from J, leaving 7 bases between. Germline V gene sequence: CDR1 MNHNY, CDR2 SVGAGI (reference sequence). The CDR3 extends over 14 amino acids. CDR3 loop: CASSYAENNSPLHF. The CDR3 nucleotides are TGTGCCAGCAGTTACGCCGAGAATAATTCACCCCTCCACTTT.

V usage is TRBV7-2 and J usage is TRBJ1-6, with D possibly matching TRBD1 (5 bases). CDR3 length: 14 amino acids. Trimming removed 0 bases from V and 6 bases from J, with 6 bases in between. Germline V CDR1 and CDR2: SGHTA, FQGNSA. The CDR3 loop reads CASSLAQGNSPLHF. CDR3 nucleotide sequence: TGTGCCAGCAGCTTAGCTCAGGGTAATTCACCCCTCCACTTT.

This chain joins TRBV27 and TRBJ2-1, with 13 bases that match TRBD2. The junction had 8 bases not matched to a gene; V was cut back by 6 bases and J by 9 bases. This CDR3 is 15 amino acids long. Germline V lookup: CDR1 MNHEY, CDR2 SMNVEV (reference sequence). The CDR3 spells CASRYGTSGTSEQFF. The CDR3 DNA reads as TGTGCCAGCAGGTACGGGACTAGCGGGACAAGTGAGCAGTTCTTC.

This clone has a handful of counts. The chain carries TRBV30 and TRBJ2-6; D assignment may be TRBD1 or TRBD2 (6 bases each). The CDR3 sequence is 16 residues long. The germline CDR1 and CDR2 sequences are GTSNPN and SVGIG (reference sequence). V lost 5 bases and J lost 2, with 16 bases in between. The DNA of the CDR3 is TGTGCCTGGGGAGGGGGGCCTGTAGCTGGGGCCAACGTCCTGACTTTC. Protein: CAWGGGPVAGANVLTF.

This clone was found once. The chain is built from TRBV6-5 and TRBJ1-5, with a possible D match to TRBD1 (5 bases). The CDR3 is made up of 16 amino acids. Germline CDR1 MNHEY, CDR2 SVGAGI. Trimming took 2 bases from V and 0 from J, leaving 11 bases between them. CDR3 protein: CASSYEDTRSNQPQHF. CDR3 in DNA: TGTGCCAGCAGTTACGAGGACACCCGTAGCAATCAGCCCCAGCATTTT.

The chain couples TRBV25-1 to TRBJ2-1, with 12 nucleotides matching TRBD2. CDR1 is MGHDK and CDR2 is SYGVNS in the germline V gene. There are 17 residues in the CDR3. Trimming removed 4 bases from V and 6 bases from J; junction bases left unmatched: 10. CDR3 nucleotide sequence: TGTGCCAGCAGTGGTTTGACTAGCGGGAGAGAAGGCAATGAGCAGTTCTTC. Its translation is CASSGLTSGREGNEQFF.

The chain recombines TRBV19 with TRBJ2-7; 10 positions match TRBD1. The CDR3 extends over 16 amino acids. Germline loops: CDR1 LNHDA, CDR2 SQIVND (reference sequence). Losses at the gene ends were 4 bases for V and 3 bases for J; bases not matched to a gene: 9. CDR3 loop: CASSTKGQGGYYEQYF. In nucleotides, the CDR3 is TGTGCCAGTAGTACCAAAGGACAGGGGGGTTACTACGAGCAGTACTTC. Full variable domain (rest looked up from reference TRBV19 and TRBJ2-7): DGGITQSPKYLFRKEGQNVTLSCEQNLNHDAMYWYRQDPGQGLRLIYYSQIVNDFQKGDIAEGYSVSREKKESFPLTVTSAQKNPTAFYLCASSTKGQGGYYEQYFGPGTRLTVT.

This clone has just a few counts. This chain connects TRBV4-2 to TRBJ2-7; 10 bases fit TRBD2. Germline V gives CDR1 LGHNA, CDR2 YNFKEQ. This CDR3 has 15 residues. V was clipped by 0 bases and J by 3 bases; unmatched bases: 2. The CDR3 nucleotides are TGTGCCAGCAGCCAAGAACTAGCGGGGAGCTACGAGCAGTACTTC. Translating gives CASSQELAGSYEQYF.

This clone has a single count. The J gene is TRBJ1-4, the V gene TRBV2, with 10 bases aligning to TRBD1. The junction had 2 bases not matched to a gene; V was cut back by 5 bases and J by 5 bases. From germline, CDR1 is SNHLY and CDR2 FYNNEI. This CDR3 is built from 14 residues. DNA of the CDR3: TGTGCCAGCAGTCAGACAGGGGGCAATGAAAAACTGTTTTTT. Its translation is CASSQTGGNEKLFF.

The rearrangement uses TRBV5-1 and TRBJ2-1, with TRBD2 matching 11 bases. The germline V gene has CDR1 SGHRS and CDR2 YFSETQ. V lost 4 bases, J lost 6 bases, and 18 bases stayed unmatched. The CDR3 is 19 residues long. Here the CDR3 reads CASSTGRKATGTSGNEQFF. The DNA of the CDR3 is TGCGCCAGCAGCACGGGACGGAAAGCAACCGGGACTAGCGGCAATGAGCAGTTCTTC.

This clone was detected once. V usage is TRBV7-2 and J usage is TRBJ2-2, with D perhaps TRBD2 (5 bases). The ends were cut back, 5 bases at V and 5 bases at J, with 15 bases in the middle. This CDR3 has 15 residues. In germline, CDR1 is SGHTA, CDR2 FQGNSA. CDR3 amino acids: CASSPLGVGTGELFF. The DNA for the CDR3 is TGTGCCAGCAGCCCCCTCGGGGTTGGGACCGGGGAGCTGTTTTTT.

The chain carries TRBV30 and TRBJ1-1; D remains ambiguous. Trimming took 2 bases from V and 4 from J, leaving 8 bases between them. Germline V gene data show CDR1 as GTSNPN and CDR2 as SVGIG (reference sequence). This CDR3 comprises 12 residues. The CDR3 sequence: CAWSLSLTEAFF. The CDR3 DNA follows: TGTGCCTGGAGTCTAAGTCTCACTGAAGCTTTCTTT.

The gene calls are TRBV24-1 and TRBJ2-1; TRBD2 aligns across 8 bases. The J segment lost 8 bases and the V segment lost 2 bases, leaving 10 bases of the junction unmatched. This CDR3 has 16 amino acids. The germline gives CDR1 KGHDR, CDR2 SFDVKD. This chain's CDR3 is CATSDSAGVPKDEQFF. CDR3 bases: TGTGCCACCAGTGATTCAGCGGGAGTGCCTAAGGATGAGCAGTTCTTC.

This chain connects TRBV2 to TRBJ2-7, with TRBD1 identical over 9 bases. The CDR3 is 15 residues long. J gave up 5 bases and V 2 bases, and 7 bases lay outside the gene matches. CDR1 SNHLY and CDR2 FYNNEI come from the germline V gene. CDR3 in DNA: TGTGCCAGCAGTGAATTTCAGGGACAGGGAAACGAGCAGTACTTC. This gives the protein CASSEFQGQGNEQYF.

This chain links TRBV7-9 with TRBJ1-5, with D possibly matching TRBD1 (5 bases). Germline values: CDR1 SEHNR, CDR2 FQNEAQ (reference sequence). The V end was cut by 5 bases, the J end by 1 base, with 9 bases between. CDR3 size: 14 residues. The CDR3 DNA follows: TGTGCCAGCAGCATTTCAGGGAGCAATCAGCCCCAGCATTTT. Translation: CASSISGSNQPQHF.

The J gene is TRBJ2-1, the V gene TRBV6-5; D may be TRBD2 (5 bases). CDR3 size: 14 residues. CDR1 MNHEY and CDR2 SVGAGI come from the germline V gene. Deletions cut 3 bases from V and 5 bases from J, with 11 bases between. The CDR3 protein is CASSYTRHHNEQFF. CDR3 coding DNA: TGTGCCAGCAGTTATACTAGACATCACAATGAGCAGTTCTTC.

This clone was counted a few times. The chain carries TRBV27 and TRBJ1-2; 8 bases are shared with TRBD1. The germline V gene has CDR1 MNHEY and CDR2 SMNVEV (reference sequence). The CDR3 has 13 amino acids. V lost 2 bases to trimming and J lost 5 bases; unmatched junction nucleotides: 1. The CDR3, as DNA: TGTGCCAGCAGTTTAGGGACAGGATATGGCTACACCTTC. It translates to CASSLGTGYGYTF.

CDR3: CASKAGGGWEQYF. The CDR3 nucleotides are TGTGCCAGCAAGGCGGGAGGGGGTTGGGAGCAGTACTTC. J is TRBJ2-7 and V is TRBV6-6; 9 bases agree with TRBD2. Germline V CDR1 and CDR2: MNHNY, SVGAGI (reference sequence). V shed 7 bases and J 7 bases; nucleotides not matched to a gene: 8. The CDR3 has 13 amino acids.